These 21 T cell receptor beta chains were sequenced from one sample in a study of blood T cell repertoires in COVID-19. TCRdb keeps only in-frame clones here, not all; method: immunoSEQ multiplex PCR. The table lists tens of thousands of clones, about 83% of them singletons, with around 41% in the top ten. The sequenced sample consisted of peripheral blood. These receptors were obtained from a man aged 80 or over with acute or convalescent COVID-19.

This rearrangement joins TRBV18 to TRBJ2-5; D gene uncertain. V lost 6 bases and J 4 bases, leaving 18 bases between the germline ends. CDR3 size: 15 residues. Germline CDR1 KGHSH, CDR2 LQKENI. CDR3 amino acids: CASSPPSQPGETQYF. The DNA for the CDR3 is TGTGCCAGCTCGCCGCCCTCCCAGCCGGGAGAGACCCAGTACTTC.

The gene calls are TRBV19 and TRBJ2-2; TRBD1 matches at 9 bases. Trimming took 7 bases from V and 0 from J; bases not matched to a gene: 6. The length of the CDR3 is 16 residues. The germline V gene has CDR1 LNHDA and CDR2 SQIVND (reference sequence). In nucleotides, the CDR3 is TGTGCCAGTATCAAAAGGACAGGGGCGAACACCGGGGAGCTGTTTTTT. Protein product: CASIKRTGANTGELFF.

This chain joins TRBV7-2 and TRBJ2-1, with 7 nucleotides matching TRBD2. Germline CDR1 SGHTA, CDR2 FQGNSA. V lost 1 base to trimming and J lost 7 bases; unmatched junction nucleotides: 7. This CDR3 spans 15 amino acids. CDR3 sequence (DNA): TGTGCCAGCAGCTTAGTCAGCGGGAATGGTAATGAGCAGTTCTTC. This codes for CASSLVSGNGNEQFF.

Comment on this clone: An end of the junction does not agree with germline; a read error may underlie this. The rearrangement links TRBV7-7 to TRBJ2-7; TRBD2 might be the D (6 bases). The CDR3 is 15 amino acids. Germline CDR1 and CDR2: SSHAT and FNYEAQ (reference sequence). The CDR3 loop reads CASSLAEGSLYEQYF. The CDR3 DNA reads TGTGCTAGCAGCTTAGCGGAGGGCTCACTCTACGAGCAGTACTTC.

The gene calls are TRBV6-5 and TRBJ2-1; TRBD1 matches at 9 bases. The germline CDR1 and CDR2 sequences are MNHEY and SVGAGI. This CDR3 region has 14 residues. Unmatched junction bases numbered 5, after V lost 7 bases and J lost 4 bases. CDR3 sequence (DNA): TGTGCCAGCACGGGACAGGGATTTTACAATGAGCAGTTCTTC. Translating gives CASTGQGFYNEQFF.

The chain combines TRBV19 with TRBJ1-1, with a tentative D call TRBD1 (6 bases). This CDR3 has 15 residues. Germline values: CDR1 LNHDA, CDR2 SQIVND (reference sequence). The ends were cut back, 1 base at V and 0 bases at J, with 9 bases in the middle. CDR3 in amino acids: CASSIGRGMNTEAFF. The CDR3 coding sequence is TGTGCCAGTAGTATAGGCAGGGGAATGAACACTGAAGCTTTCTTT.

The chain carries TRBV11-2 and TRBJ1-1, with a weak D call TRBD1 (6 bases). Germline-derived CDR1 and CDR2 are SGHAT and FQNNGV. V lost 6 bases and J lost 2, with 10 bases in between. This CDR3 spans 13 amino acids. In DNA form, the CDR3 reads TGTGCCAGCAGTGAACAGGGTAACACTGAAGCTTTCTTT. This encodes CASSEQGNTEAFF.

For the CDR3, the DNA is TGTGCCAGCAGTGTGGGGGCCGCCTCTGGGGCCAACGTCCTGACTTTC. It specifies CASSVGAASGANVLTF. V gene TRBV6-1 combines with J gene TRBJ2-6; TRBD1 is a possible D gene (6 bases). Germline-derived CDR1 and CDR2 are MNHNS and SASEGT. The V end was cut by 4 bases, the J end by 0 bases, with 10 bases between. There are 16 residues in the CDR3.

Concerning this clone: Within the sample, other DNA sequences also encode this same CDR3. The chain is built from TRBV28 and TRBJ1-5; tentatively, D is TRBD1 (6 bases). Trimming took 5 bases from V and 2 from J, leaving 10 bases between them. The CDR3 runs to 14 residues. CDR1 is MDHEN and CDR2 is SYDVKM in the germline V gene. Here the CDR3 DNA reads TGTGCCAGCAGTAATCGACAGGGCAATCAGCCCCAGCATTTT. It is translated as CASSNRQGNQPQHF.

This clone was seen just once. CDR3 sequence: CASSPPSVNEQFF. The CDR3 region has the DNA TGTGCCAGCTCACCACCCAGCGTCAATGAGCAGTTCTTC. V gene TRBV18 combines with J gene TRBJ2-1, with D uncertain. CDR1 and CDR2 from the germline V gene are KGHSH and LQKENI. The CDR3 has 13 amino acids. With 0 bases removed from V and 6 bases from J, the gap between germline ends came to 6 bases.

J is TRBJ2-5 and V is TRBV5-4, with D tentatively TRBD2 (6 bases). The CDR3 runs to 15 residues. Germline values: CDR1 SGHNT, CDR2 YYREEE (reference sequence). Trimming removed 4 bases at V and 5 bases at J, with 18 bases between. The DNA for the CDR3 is TGTGCCAGCAGCCAAGACGCCGGGGGTTGGGAGACCCAGTACTTC. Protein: CASSQDAGGWETQYF.

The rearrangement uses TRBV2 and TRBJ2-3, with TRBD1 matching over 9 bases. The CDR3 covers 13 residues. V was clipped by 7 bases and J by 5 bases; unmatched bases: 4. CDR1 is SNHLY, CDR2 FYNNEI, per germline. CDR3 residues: CASKGQGIDTQYF. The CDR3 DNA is TGTGCCAGCAAAGGACAGGGGATAGATACGCAGTATTTT.

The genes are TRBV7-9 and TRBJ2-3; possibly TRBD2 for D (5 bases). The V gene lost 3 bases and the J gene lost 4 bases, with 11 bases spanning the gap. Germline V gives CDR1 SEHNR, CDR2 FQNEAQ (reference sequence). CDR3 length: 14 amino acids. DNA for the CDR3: TGTGCCAGCAGCTTCGGAGGAGCGGCAGATACGCAGTATTTT. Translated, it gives CASSFGGAADTQYF. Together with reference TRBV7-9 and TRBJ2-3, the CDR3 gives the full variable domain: DTGVSQNPRHKITKRGQNVTFRCDPISEHNRLYWYRQTLGQGPEFLTYFQNEAQLEKSRLLSDRFSAERPKGSFSTLEIQRTEQGDSAMYLCASSFGGAADTQYFGPGTRLTVL.

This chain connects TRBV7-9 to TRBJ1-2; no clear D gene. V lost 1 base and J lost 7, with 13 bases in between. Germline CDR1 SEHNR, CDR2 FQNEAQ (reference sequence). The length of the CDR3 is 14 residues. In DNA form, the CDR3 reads TGTGCCAGCAGCTTAGAAGGTACGGGAAGTGGCTACACCTTC. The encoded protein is CASSLEGTGSGYTF.

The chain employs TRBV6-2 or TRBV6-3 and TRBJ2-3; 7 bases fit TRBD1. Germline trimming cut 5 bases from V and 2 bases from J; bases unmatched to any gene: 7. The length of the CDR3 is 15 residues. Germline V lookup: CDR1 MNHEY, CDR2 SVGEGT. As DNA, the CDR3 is TGTGCCAGCAGTGACGGACAGGTGACCACAGATACGCAGTATTTT. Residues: CASSDGQVTTDTQYF.

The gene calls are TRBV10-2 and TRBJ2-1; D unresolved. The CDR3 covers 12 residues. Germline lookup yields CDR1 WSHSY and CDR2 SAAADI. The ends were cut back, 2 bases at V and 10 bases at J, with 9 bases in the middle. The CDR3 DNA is TGCGCCAGCAGTGAGCTGTCTAACGAGCAGTTCTTC. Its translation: CASSELSNEQFF.

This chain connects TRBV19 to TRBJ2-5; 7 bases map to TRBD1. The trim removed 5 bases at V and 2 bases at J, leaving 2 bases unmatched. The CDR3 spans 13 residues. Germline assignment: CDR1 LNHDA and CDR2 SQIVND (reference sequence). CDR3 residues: CASSVQGQETQYF. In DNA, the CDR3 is TGTGCCAGTAGTGTACAGGGGCAAGAGACCCAGTACTTC.

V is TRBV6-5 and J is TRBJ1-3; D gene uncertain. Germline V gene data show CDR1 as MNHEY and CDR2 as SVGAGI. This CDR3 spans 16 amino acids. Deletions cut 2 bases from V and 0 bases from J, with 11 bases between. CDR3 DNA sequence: TGTGCCAGCAGTTACGCCCTGGAGAGCTCTGGAAACACCATATATTTT. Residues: CASSYALESSGNTIYF.

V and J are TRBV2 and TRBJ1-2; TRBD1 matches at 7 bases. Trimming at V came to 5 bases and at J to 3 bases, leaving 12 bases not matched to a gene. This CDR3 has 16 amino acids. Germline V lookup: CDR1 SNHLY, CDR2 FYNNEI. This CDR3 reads CASSPPGQRLYYGYTF. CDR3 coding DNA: TGTGCCAGCAGTCCTCCGGGACAGAGGCTATACTATGGCTACACCTTC.

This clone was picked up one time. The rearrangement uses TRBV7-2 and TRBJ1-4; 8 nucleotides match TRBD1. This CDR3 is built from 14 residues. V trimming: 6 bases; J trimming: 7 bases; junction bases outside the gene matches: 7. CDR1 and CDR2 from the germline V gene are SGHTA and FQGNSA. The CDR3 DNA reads TGTGCCAGCAGACCCGACAGGGGAGGTGAAAAACTGTTTTTT. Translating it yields CASRPDRGGEKLFF.

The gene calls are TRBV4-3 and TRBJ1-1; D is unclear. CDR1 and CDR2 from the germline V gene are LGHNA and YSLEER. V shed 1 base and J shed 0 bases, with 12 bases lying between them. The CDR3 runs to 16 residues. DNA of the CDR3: TGCGCCAGCAGCCAAGGACGGGGAATCATGAACACTGAAGCTTTCTTT. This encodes CASSQGRGIMNTEAFF.